The source of this T cell receptor beta chain is a study of response to subunit inactivated influenza vaccine. Study results and caveats: Every seasonal influenza vaccination brings in few new T cells, the authors suggested.

This clonotype occurred many times. Its antigen is not known. Each CDR3 protein gets one entry after TCRdb re-called the RT-PCR reads with MiXCR. The sample has approximately 530,000 distinct CDR3 sequences, 10% to 15% seen once. The V end lost 4 bases, the J end lost 5 bases, and 12 bases lay between the germline ends. The CDR3 has 14 amino acids. Per the germline V gene, CDR1 is MNHEY and CDR2 is SVGEGT. The chain couples TRBV6-2 or TRBV6-3 to TRBJ2-1, with D possibly being TRBD2 (5 bases). This clonotype was sampled from a man aged 50 to 59 who received an inactivated influenza vaccine. The sequencing here drew on PBMCs from blood, taken 45 days after vaccination. CDR3 bases: TGTGCCAGCAGTTCCGCAGCGGTCCACAATGAGCAGTTCTTC. Translating gives CASSSAAVHNEQFF.